This passage covers 3 T cell receptor beta chains from one sample sequenced in a study of blood T cell repertoires in COVID-19. TCRdb keeps only in-frame clones here, not all; method: immunoSEQ multiplex PCR. The profile covers roughly 76,000 clones, with roughly 90% appearing a single time and 4.8% taken by the ten largest. The specimen was peripheral blood. Receptor source: a woman aged 60-70 years with active COVID-19.

V gene TRBV13 combines with J gene TRBJ1-1; no definite D call. CDR1 and CDR2 from the germline V gene are PRHDT and FYEKMQ (reference sequence). The CDR3 sequence is 13 residues long. Between the trimmed V and J ends, which lost 5 bases and 0 bases, there was a span of 7 bases. This CDR3 reads CASSPRLNTEAFF. In DNA form, the CDR3 reads TGTGCCAGCAGCCCACGGTTGAACACTGAAGCTTTCTTT.

The chain is built from TRBV12-3 or TRBV12-4 and TRBJ2-5; no definite D call. Trimming stripped 6 bases from V and 4 bases from J, with 6 bases between. The CDR3 is 11 residues long. CDR3 in amino acids: CASRRTETQYF. For the CDR3, the DNA is TGTGCCAGCAGGCGAACAGAGACCCAGTACTTC.

The V call is TRBV18, the J call TRBJ1-6; 9 positions match TRBD1. Germline V gives CDR1 KGHSH, CDR2 LQKENI. V shed 0 bases, J shed 7 bases, and the junction held 1 base outside the gene matches. The CDR3 sequence is 15 residues long. This chain's CDR3 is CASSPPDRGNSPLHF. The CDR3 nucleotides read TGTGCCAGCTCACCACCGGACAGGGGAAATTCACCCCTCCACTTT.